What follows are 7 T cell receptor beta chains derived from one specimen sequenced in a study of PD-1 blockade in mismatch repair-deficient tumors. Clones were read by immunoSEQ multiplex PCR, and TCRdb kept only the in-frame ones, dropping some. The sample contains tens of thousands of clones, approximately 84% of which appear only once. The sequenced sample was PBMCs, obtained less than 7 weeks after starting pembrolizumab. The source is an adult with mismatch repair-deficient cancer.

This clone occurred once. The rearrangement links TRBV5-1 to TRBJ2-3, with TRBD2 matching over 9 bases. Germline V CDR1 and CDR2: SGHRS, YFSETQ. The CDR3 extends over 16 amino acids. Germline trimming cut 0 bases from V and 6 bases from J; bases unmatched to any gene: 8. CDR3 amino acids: CASSLEGSSGMDTQYF. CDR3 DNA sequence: TGCGCCAGCAGCTTGGAAGGGTCTAGCGGGATGGATACGCAGTATTTT.

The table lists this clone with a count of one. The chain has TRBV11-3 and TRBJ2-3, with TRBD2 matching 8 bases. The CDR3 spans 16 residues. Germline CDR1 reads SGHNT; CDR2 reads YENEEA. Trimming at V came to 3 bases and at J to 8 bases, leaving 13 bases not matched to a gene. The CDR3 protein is CASSFLAGRNRGTQYF. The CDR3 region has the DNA TGTGCCAGCAGCTTCTTAGCGGGACGCAATAGGGGTACGCAGTATTTT.

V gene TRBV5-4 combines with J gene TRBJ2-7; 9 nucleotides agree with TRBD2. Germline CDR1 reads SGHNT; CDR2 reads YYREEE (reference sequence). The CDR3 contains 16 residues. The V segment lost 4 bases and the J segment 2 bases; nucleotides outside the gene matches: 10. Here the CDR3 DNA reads TGTGCCAGCAGCCCCGGTGGAGCGGGAGGCACCTACGAGCAGTACTTC. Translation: CASSPGGAGGTYEQYF.

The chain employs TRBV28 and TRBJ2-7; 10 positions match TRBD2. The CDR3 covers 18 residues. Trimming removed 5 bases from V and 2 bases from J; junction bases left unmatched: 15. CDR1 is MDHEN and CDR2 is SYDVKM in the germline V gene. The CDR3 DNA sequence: TGTGCCAGCAGTCCACCGCCTTGGAAAAGCGGGAGGGCCTACGAGCAGTACTTC. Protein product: CASSPPPWKSGRAYEQYF.

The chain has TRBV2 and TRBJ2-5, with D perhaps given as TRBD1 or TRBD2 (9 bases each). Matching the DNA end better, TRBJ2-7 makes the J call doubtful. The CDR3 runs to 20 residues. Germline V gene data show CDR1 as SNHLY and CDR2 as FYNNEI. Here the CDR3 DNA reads TGTGCCAGCGTGCCCATTGAGGGACAGGGTGGTAAGCGGGGGGTCTACGAGCAGTACTTC. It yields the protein CASVPIEGQGGKRGVYEQYF.

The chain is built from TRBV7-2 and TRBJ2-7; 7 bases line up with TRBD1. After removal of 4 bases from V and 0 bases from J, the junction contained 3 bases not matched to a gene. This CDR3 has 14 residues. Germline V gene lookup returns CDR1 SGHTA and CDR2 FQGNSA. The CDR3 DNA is TGTGCCAGCAGCTCGGACAGGAACTCCTACGAGCAGTACTTC. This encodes CASSSDRNSYEQYF.

The CDR3: CASSYSLTGSTDTQYF. The CDR3 DNA follows: TGTGCCAGCAGTTACTCGCTGACAGGGTCCACAGATACGCAGTATTTT. This sequence joins TRBV6-5 and TRBJ2-3; 7 positions match TRBD1. V gave up 0 bases and J gave up 2 bases; unmatched junction bases: 5. CDR3 length: 16 amino acids. Germline CDR1 and CDR2: MNHEY and SVGAGI.